These T cell receptor beta chains were read from a single sample in a study of T cells after yellow fever vaccination. TCRdb used MiXCR to reprocess the 5' RACE reads, holding one entry per CDR3 protein. The data hold about 99,000 distinct CDR3 sequences, with around 5.8% observed a single time. Sequencing used CD8+ T cells sorted from PBMCs, obtained 10 days after the yellow fever booster vaccination. These receptors were collected from a man younger than 30 who received the YFV17D yellow fever vaccine. Both conserved end residues are part of each CDR3. Fields, in order: J gene, D gene, V gene, CDR3 length, clone size, CDR3 protein, CDR3 DNA. A D gene is named only where the DNA matches it firmly. Clone size appears in some rows only: once, few, many, or a class for an expanded clone.

TRBJ2-6 | NA | TRBV7-9 | 14 | many | CASADSSGANVLTF | TGTGCCAGCGCAGACAGCTCTGGGGCCAACGTCCTGACTTTC
TRBJ2-3 | NA | TRBV29-1 | 12 | NA | CSVAAFTDTQYF | TGCAGCGTGGCGGCTTTCACAGATACGCAGTATTTT
TRBJ1-6 | TRBD1 | TRBV7-3 | 16 | NA | CASSLTRWTGNSPLHF | TGTGCCAGCAGCTTAACGCGCTGGACAGGCAATTCACCCCTCCACTTT
TRBJ2-1 | TRBD2 | TRBV3-1 | 15 | few | CASSPGTSVYNEQFF | TGTGCCAGCAGCCCAGGGACTAGCGTCTACAATGAGCAGTTCTTC
TRBJ2-3 | NA | TRBV2 | 12 | NA | CASRPTRDTQYF | TGTGCCAGCAGACCTACTAGGGATACGCAGTATTTT
TRBJ2-5 | NA | TRBV27 | 12 | NA | CASITGNETQYF | TGTGCCAGCATAACAGGGAACGAGACCCAGTACTTC
TRBJ2-3 | NA | TRBV12-3/TRBV12-4 | 14 | few | CASSFVSGPAGQYF | TGTGCCAGCAGTTTCGTATCGGGACCCGCGGGGCAGTATTTT
TRBJ2-7 | TRBD2 | TRBV7-7 | 15 | few | CASSLLEGRGGEQYF | TGTGCCAGCAGCTTATTGGAGGGCCGGGGGGGCGAGCAGTACTTC
TRBJ2-3 | TRBD2 | TRBV29-1 | 17 | NA | CSVESAGGRALGDTQYF | TGCAGCGTTGAATCTGCGGGGGGGCGGGCTTTAGGAGATACGCAGTATTTT
TRBJ2-5 | NA | TRBV7-9 | 13 | few | CASSLATMETQYF | TGTGCCAGCAGCTTAGCGACCATGGAGACCCAGTACTTC